This T cell receptor (beta chain) stems from a study of blood T cell repertoires in COVID-19. At the level of the study: Samples of COVID-19 (acute and convalescent) were obtained from the United States, Italy and Spain. PBMCs, B-cell-depleted T cells, or T cells provided the cDNA or gDNA that made up the material.

In the original workflow: Estimation of nucleated cell counts relied on the amplification of reference gene primers. TCRdb keeps only in-frame clones here, not all; method: immunoSEQ multiplex PCR. V and J calls and clone size come straight from that table; D and trimming were deduced from the DNA. The sample has around 45,000 clones, over 75% seen once. The sequence was collected from a woman aged 55-75 years with acute or convalescent COVID-19. The specimen was peripheral blood.

For the CDR3, the DNA is TGTGCCAGCAGTTTTCCACTAGCACAAGAGACCCAGTACTTC. Translated: CASSFPLAQETQYF. The chain combines TRBV6-2 or TRBV6-3 with TRBJ2-5, with D possibly being TRBD2 (6 bases). Germline V gene data show CDR1 as MNHEY and CDR2 as SVGEGT. This CDR3 has 14 amino acids. The V gene lost 4 bases and the J gene lost 2 bases, with 11 bases spanning the gap.